The source of this T cell receptor beta chain is a study of cytomegalovirus exposure and HLA in healthy donors. Study-wide results and limits: Later analysis suggested most CMV-associated TCR beta chains were HLA-restricted. It was approximately 170 TCR beta chains that were listed as cytomegalovirus-associated. Follow-up analysis later connected one missense variant in DCLRE1C with trimming of TCR beta V- and J-genes.

For this clone: Its antigen is unknown.

This CDR3 region has 17 residues. J was trimmed by 0 bases and V by 4 bases; bases with no gene match: 6. Germline CDR1 and CDR2: SGHTA and FQGTGA. In the PCR, 60 Vbeta and 13 Jbeta primers were used. Clones were sequenced by immunoSEQ multiplex PCR, and TCRdb holds only the in-frame ones, with some missing. The data hold around 200,000 clones, with less than 85% observed a single time. The sample consisted of PBMCs. The rearrangement joins TRBV7-3 to TRBJ2-6; 7 positions agree with TRBD1. The sequence was collected from a boy younger than 18 in good health and CMV-seronegative. CDR3 DNA sequence: TGTGCCAGCAGCTCGCGGACAGGAGTCTCTGGGGCCAACGTCCTGACTTTC. Translation: CASSSRTGVSGANVLTF. Combining the CDR3 with reference TRBV7-3 and TRBJ2-6 gives the whole variable domain GAGVSQTPSNKVTEKGKYVELRCDPISGHTALYWYRQSLGQGPEFLIYFQGTGAADDSGLPNDRFFAVRPEGSVSTLKIQRTERGDSAVYLCASSSRTGVSGANVLTFGAGSRLTVL.